This T cell receptor (beta chain) came from a study of Graves' ophthalmopathy and Graves' hyperthyroidism. Turning to the study itself: Peripheral blood samples were taken at initial diagnosis, before any treatment.

Findings and caveats of the study: Blood samples also showed most expanded thyroid clonotypes exceeding 0.001 frequency.

Ages of hyperthyroidism patients ran from 18 to 65, and their diagnoses were new, under 2 months' duration. Diagnostic conclusions were grounded in clinical symptoms, serum thyroxine, TRAb, thyroid ultrasound and orbital computed tomography. Amplification of TCR beta CDR3 regions used RNA transcripts. The library came from an HTBI-primed first-round RT-PCR and a second-round multiplex PCR. MiXCR was run by TCRdb on the multiplex PCR reads, yielding one entry per CDR3 protein. This sample carries 350,000 to 400,000 distinct CDR3 sequences, over 15% of them seen once, and the ten largest clones take 5.5% to 7%. J gave up 5 bases and V 4 bases, and 8 bases lay outside the gene matches. The length of the CDR3 is 16 residues. A remark on this clonotype: The antigen remains unidentified.

Sequenced: peripheral blood. The chain recombines TRBV12-3 or TRBV12-4 with TRBJ2-5; TRBD2 matches at 12 bases. This TCR came from a young woman with stable Graves' hyperthyroidism. The CDR3 DNA sequence: TGTGCCAGCAGTTGGGGACCTAGCGGGGGGGCCGAGACCCAGTACTTC. The encoded protein is CASSWGPSGGAETQYF.